This TCR beta chain is drawn from a study of T cell responses to AZD1222 COVID-19 vaccine. Points from the study as a whole: Unmutated variant regions are reportedly the target of nearly half of TCRs that are spike-specific.

V lost 2 bases to trimming and J lost 4 bases, with 12 bases between them. The germline V gene has CDR1 MNHEY and CDR2 SVGEGT. This CDR3 has 16 residues. Sequencing was performed with immunoSEQ multiplex PCR; in TCRdb, only in-frame clones are kept and a portion is missing. The sample consists of 90,000 to 130,000 clones, about 86% of them appearing once. Of note for this clone: Its antigen is unknown.

The sequences come from peripheral blood, collected on day 0 of AZD1222 vaccination. V and J are TRBV6-2 or TRBV6-3 and TRBJ1-6; D unresolved. The origin of this receptor is an adult in good health. This chain's CDR3 is CASSYEALGYNSPLHF. The CDR3 DNA is TGTGCCAGCAGTTACGAGGCCCTCGGGTATAATTCACCCCTCCACTTT.